This T cell receptor beta chain was identified during a study of radiotherapy plus CTLA-4 blockade in lung cancer. Germline-derived CDR1 and CDR2 are MDHEN and SYDVKM. V was pared by 2 bases and J by 2 bases, with 6 bases between. This CDR3 spans 13 amino acids. Here immunoSEQ multiplex PCR was the method, and the copy in TCRdb shows in-frame clones only, minus some. The sample has tens of thousands of clones, roughly 77% seen once. The rearrangement joins TRBV28 to TRBJ2-5; D gene unclear. The TCR was taken from a human donor with non-small cell lung cancer who had stable disease on radiotherapy plus ipilimumab. Specimen: peripheral blood, collected from a patient treated with radiotherapy plus ipilimumab. The CDR3 nucleotides are TGTGCCAGCAGTTTACTTTCACAAGAGACCCAGTACTTC. It is translated as CASSLLSQETQYF.